Listed below are T cell receptor beta chains from one sample, sequenced in a study of blood T cell repertoires in COVID-19. The data were produced by immunoSEQ multiplex PCR, yet TCRdb's version contains in-frame clones alone and is incomplete. The repertoire holds about 240,000 clones, with about 81% as singletons. Specimen: peripheral blood. The receptor set was obtained from a woman aged 55 to 70 with active or convalescent COVID-19. Both conserved end residues are part of each CDR3. Fields, in order: V gene, J gene, CDR3 protein.

>TRBV5-6|TRBJ2-2
CASIKGQRAGELFF
>TRBV2|TRBJ1-2
CASSGDRNYGYTF
>TRBV6-2/TRBV6-3|TRBJ1-5
CASSYNSEYQPQHF
>TRBV4-2|TRBJ2-5
CASSPREPSLGETQYF
>TRBV9|TRBJ1-3
CASSAGITSGNTIYF
>TRBV7-9|TRBJ1-4
CASSLIPTGANEKLFF
>TRBV5-1|TRBJ2-5
CASSLSGTGLRETQYF
>TRBV7-2|TRBJ1-2
CASSLAHGQGKGYTF
>TRBV7-6|TRBJ1-6
CASSSLDRNSPLHF
>TRBV6-5|TRBJ1-1
CASSYSTSLEAFF
>TRBV4-1|TRBJ1-6
CASSQEGGAGGSPLHF
>TRBV19|TRBJ2-3
CASSLTSGGAKDTQYF
>TRBV5-1|TRBJ1-1
CASSSHMNTEAFF
>TRBV6-2/TRBV6-3|TRBJ2-5
CASSPGFRETQYF
>TRBV7-3|TRBJ2-1
CASSLIAASGGYEQFF
>TRBV5-1|TRBJ1-1
CASRDRTGPNTEAFF
>TRBV15|TRBJ2-3
CATSKTRNTDTQYF
>TRBV9|TRBJ1-6
CASSVAGEQGSPLHF
>TRBV5-1|TRBJ1-6
CASREGRVGNSPLHF
>TRBV3-1/TRBV3-2|TRBJ1-2
CASSPSMGSYGYTF
>TRBV27|TRBJ1-5
CASSWTANQPQHF
>TRBV27|TRBJ1-5
CASRSGGQPQHF
>TRBV19|TRBJ1-2
CASSTVGGYTF
>TRBV4-1|TRBJ2-7
CASSQVLGGSYEQYF
>TRBV19|TRBJ1-5
CASSKAGTGGWKQPQHF
>TRBV5-1|TRBJ2-5
CASSLAGGPQYF
>TRBV12-3/TRBV12-4|TRBJ1-6
CASREGHSPLHF
>TRBV6-5|TRBJ1-5
CASNLSYQPQHF